These 19 T cell receptor beta chains were sequenced from one sample in a study of T cell changes during pregnancy in multiple sclerosis (dated by TCRdb to the late 2010s). Libraries were prepared through the immunoSEQ multiplex PCR assay. TCRdb mirrors the immuneACCESS table, restricted to in-frame sequences. Some clones are absent from its copies; in checked studies, under half trace to an unresolved V gene, and the reason for the others is unknown. The sample table contains fewer than 65,000 clones; only one count was recorded for around 91% of them. The biggest ten clones account for less than 1.5% of the sample. The sample was peripheral blood, taken after pregnancy. The receptors here all came from a female donor in good health, enrolled as a control in a pregnancy study.

This clone was found once. This chain joins TRBV30 and TRBJ1-3; possible D gene TRBD1, 6 bases. Germline V gene sequence: CDR1 GTSNPN, CDR2 SVGIG (reference sequence). CDR3 length: 16 amino acids. V was pared by 0 bases and J by 4 bases, with 16 bases between. CDR3 DNA: TGTGCCTGGAGTGTTGGAGACAGGCTATGGGGAAACACCATATATTTT. The encoded protein is CAWSVGDRLWGNTIYF.

The V call is TRBV7-9, the J call TRBJ2-7, with 8 bases that match TRBD1. The CDR3 is made up of 15 amino acids. V dropped 2 bases and J dropped 6; count of bases not matched to a gene: 9. The V gene's germline CDR1 is SEHNR and CDR2 FQNEAQ (reference sequence). The CDR3 spells CASSLRTGSHPEQYF. CDR3 nucleotide sequence: TGTGCCAGCAGCTTACGGACAGGGAGCCACCCCGAGCAGTACTTC.

The chain is built from TRBV29-1 and TRBJ1-4; D is perhaps TRBD1 (5 bases). Germline-derived CDR1 and CDR2 are SQVTM and ANQGSEA. The V gene lost 6 bases and the J gene lost 12 bases, with 14 bases spanning the gap. The CDR3 totals 11 residues. The DNA of the CDR3 is TGCAGCGTGACGCAGGGAGGGGAACTGTTTTTT. Translation: CSVTQGGELFF. Full variable domain (rest looked up from reference TRBV29-1 and TRBJ1-4): SAVISQKPSRDICQRGTSLTIQCQVDSQVTMMFWYRQQPGQSLTLIATANQGSEATYESGFVIDKFPISRPNLTFSTLTVSNMSPEDSSIYLCSVTQGGELFFGSGTQLSVL.

The chain carries TRBV11-3 and TRBJ2-3, with TRBD1 as a possible D gene (5 bases). The ends were cut back, 4 bases at V and 2 bases at J, with 19 bases in the middle. The CDR3 length is 17 residues. Germline V gene sequence: CDR1 SGHNT, CDR2 YENEEA. The CDR3 DNA is TGTGCCAGCAGCTACTCTAGGGGTATTCGAGACACAGATACGCAGTATTTT. Translated: CASSYSRGIRDTDTQYF.

The chain uses TRBV14 and TRBJ1-4; D not resolved. Between the trimmed V and J ends, which lost 1 base and 8 bases, there was a span of 5 bases. The CDR3 is 12 residues long. Germline CDR1 SGHDN, CDR2 FVKESK. Here the CDR3 reads CASSQVREKLFF. The CDR3 region has the DNA TGTGCCAGCAGCCAAGTGAGAGAAAAACTGTTTTTT.

The chain uses TRBV30 and TRBJ2-1, with D possibly TRBD1 on 5 matching bases. The CDR3 is 13 residues long. In germline, CDR1 is GTSNPN, CDR2 SVGIG (reference sequence). Trimming left V 3 bases short and J 4 bases short, with 10 bases between. CDR3 in DNA: TGTGCCTGGAGCGATACAGGATACAATGAGCAGTTCTTC. This encodes CAWSDTGYNEQFF.

The chain links TRBV5-1 to TRBJ2-3; TRBD2 matches 7 bases. With 5 bases clipped from V and 1 base from J, the junction kept 10 bases outside the gene matches. Germline V gene lookup returns CDR1 SGHRS and CDR2 YFSETQ. The CDR3 runs to 16 residues. This CDR3 reads CASRRGTDLGTDTQYF. The CDR3 region has the DNA TGCGCCAGCAGGCGGGGGACCGATTTGGGCACAGATACGCAGTATTTT.

The chain uses TRBV7-2 and TRBJ2-2; 9 bases are a match to TRBD1. Losses at the gene ends were 3 bases for V and 5 bases for J; bases not matched to a gene: 4. CDR1 and CDR2 from the germline V gene are SGHTA and FQGNSA. The CDR3 sequence is 15 residues long. The CDR3 DNA sequence: TGTGCCAGCAGCTTCGACAGGGGGGATACCGGGGAGCTGTTTTTT. Protein sequence: CASSFDRGDTGELFF.

This clone has just one count. V is TRBV5-5 and J is TRBJ1-1; D is ambiguous. V was trimmed by 0 bases and J by 3 bases, leaving 12 bases between them. Germline assignment: CDR1 SGHKS and CDR2 YYEKEE (reference sequence). The CDR3 sequence is 15 residues long. In DNA, the CDR3 is TGTGCCAGCAGCTTGGCCTATGGGGAGGACACTGAAGCTTTCTTT. This gives the protein CASSLAYGEDTEAFF.

V and J are TRBV6-1 and TRBJ2-1, with D perhaps TRBD1 (6 bases). CDR1 is MNHNS and CDR2 is SASEGT in the germline V gene. The CDR3 has 15 residues. Trimming removed 4 bases from V and 9 bases from J, with 19 bases in between. The CDR3: CASSGRAHRVLEQFF. The CDR3 DNA reads TGTGCCAGCAGTGGAAGGGCCCACAGGGTTCTTGAGCAGTTCTTC.

J is TRBJ2-5 and V is TRBV5-4, with TRBD1 matching 12 bases. The CDR3 is made up of 16 amino acids. V shed 4 bases and J 4 bases; nucleotides not matched to a gene: 8. Germline lookup yields CDR1 SGHNT and CDR2 YYREEE (reference sequence). For the CDR3, the DNA is TGTGCCAGCAGCCCTGGGACAGGGGGCAGAGGAGAGACCCAGTACTTC. This translates into CASSPGTGGRGETQYF.

This chain connects TRBV19 to TRBJ1-2, with a possible D match to TRBD1 (5 bases). The germline CDR1 and CDR2 sequences are LNHDA and SQIVND (reference sequence). V was pared by 8 bases and J by 4 bases, with 20 bases between. The CDR3 sequence is 15 residues long. In DNA form, the CDR3 reads TGTGCCAGTCGTTATCCGGGACTAGGGGCCTATGGCTACACCTTC. Translating it yields CASRYPGLGAYGYTF.

The chain has TRBV7-9 and TRBJ1-4; tentative D call: TRBD1 (6 bases). Between the trimmed V and J ends, which lost 6 bases and 6 bases, there was a span of 20 bases. CDR3 length: 16 residues. CDR1 is SEHNR and CDR2 is FQNEAQ in the germline V gene (reference sequence). DNA of the CDR3: TGTGCCAGCAGTCATAAAGTGGTGGCAGGGGATGAAAAACTGTTTTTT. It is translated as CASSHKVVAGDEKLFF.

The rearrangement joins TRBV5-5 to TRBJ2-2; no reliable D call. The ends were cut back, 5 bases at V and 0 bases at J, with 14 bases in the middle. Germline CDR1 and CDR2: SGHKS and YYEKEE (reference sequence). The CDR3 contains 16 residues. CDR3 coding DNA: TGTGCCAGCAGTTCTACTTTCATCGCGAACACCGGGGAGCTGTTTTTT. This sequence encodes CASSSTFIANTGELFF.

The genes are TRBV4-3 and TRBJ1-4; D gene uncertain. Germline V gives CDR1 LGHNA, CDR2 YSLEER. The CDR3 consists of 13 residues. The V gene lost 0 bases and the J gene lost 12 bases, with 11 bases spanning the gap. The CDR3 sequence is CASSQDTSGELFF. DNA of the CDR3: TGCGCCAGCAGCCAAGATACGTCCGGGGAACTGTTTTTT.

V usage is TRBV27 and J usage is TRBJ2-3; maybe TRBD1 (5 bases). The CDR3 totals 13 residues. V lost 6 bases and J 1 base, leaving 8 bases between the germline ends. Germline V CDR1 and CDR2: MNHEY, SMNVEV (reference sequence). DNA for the CDR3: TGTGCCAGCAGCGAACAGGGCACAGATACGCAGTATTTT. Protein product: CASSEQGTDTQYF.

This chain connects TRBV27 to TRBJ1-2; D gene uncertain. The CDR3 sequence is 14 residues long. CDR1 and CDR2 (germline): MNHEY, SMNVEV (reference sequence). With 0 bases removed from V and 8 bases from J, the gap between germline ends came to 13 bases. The CDR3 reads CASSLSSGLEGYTF. CDR3 bases: TGTGCCAGCAGTTTATCTTCGGGGTTGGAGGGCTACACCTTC.

The V gene is TRBV6-5, the J gene TRBJ2-7; TRBD2 matches 8 bases. Per the germline V gene, CDR1 is MNHEY and CDR2 is SVGAGI. V gave up 0 bases and J gave up 1 base; unmatched junction bases: 5. The CDR3 has 16 residues. This chain's CDR3 is CASSYSGTSLSYEQYF. The CDR3 bases are TGTGCCAGCAGTTACTCAGGGACTAGTTTATCCTACGAGCAGTACTTC.

CDR3 in DNA: TGTGCCAGCAGCCCAAAGGACAGGGGACAGAACACTGAAGCTTTCTTT. It specifies CASSPKDRGQNTEAFF. V gene TRBV7-2 combines with J gene TRBJ1-1; 9 bases map to TRBD1. Germline CDR1 SGHTA, CDR2 FQGNSA. V was clipped by 5 bases and J by 1 base; unmatched bases: 8. The CDR3 is 16 amino acids. The whole variable domain, filled in from reference TRBV7-2 and TRBJ1-1, reads GAGVSQSPSNKVTEKGKDVELRCDPISGHTALYWYRQSLGQGLEFLIYFQGNSAPDKSGLPSDRFSAERTGGSVSTLTIQRTQQEDSAVYLCASSPKDRGQNTEAFFGQGTRLTVV.